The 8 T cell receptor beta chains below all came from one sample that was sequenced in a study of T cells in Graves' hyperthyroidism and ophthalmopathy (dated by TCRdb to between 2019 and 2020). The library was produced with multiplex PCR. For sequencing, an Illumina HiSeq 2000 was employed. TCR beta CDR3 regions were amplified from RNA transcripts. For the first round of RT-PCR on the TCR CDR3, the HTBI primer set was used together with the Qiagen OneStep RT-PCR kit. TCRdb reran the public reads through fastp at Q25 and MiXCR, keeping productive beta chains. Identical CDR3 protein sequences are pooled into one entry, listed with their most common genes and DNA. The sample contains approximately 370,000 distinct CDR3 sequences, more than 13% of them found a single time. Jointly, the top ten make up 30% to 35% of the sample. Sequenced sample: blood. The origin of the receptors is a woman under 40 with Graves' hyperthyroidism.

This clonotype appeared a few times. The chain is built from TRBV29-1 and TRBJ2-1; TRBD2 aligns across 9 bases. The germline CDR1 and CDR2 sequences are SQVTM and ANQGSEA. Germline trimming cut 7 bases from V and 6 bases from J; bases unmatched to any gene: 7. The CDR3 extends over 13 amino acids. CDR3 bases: TGCAGCGCTATAGCGGGAGCCCCCAATGAGCAGTTCTTC. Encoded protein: CSAIAGAPNEQFF.

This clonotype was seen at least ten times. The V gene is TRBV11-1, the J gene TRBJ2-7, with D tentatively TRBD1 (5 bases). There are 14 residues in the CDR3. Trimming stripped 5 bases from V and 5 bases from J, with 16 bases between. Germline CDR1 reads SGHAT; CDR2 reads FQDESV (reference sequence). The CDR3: CASSPLAPRDEQYF. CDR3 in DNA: TGTGCCAGCAGCCCCCTGGCACCCAGGGACGAGCAGTACTTC.

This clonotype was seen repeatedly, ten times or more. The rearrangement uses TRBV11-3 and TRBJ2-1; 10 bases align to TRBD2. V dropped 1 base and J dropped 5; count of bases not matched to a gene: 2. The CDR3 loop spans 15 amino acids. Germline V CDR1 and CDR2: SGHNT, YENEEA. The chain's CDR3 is CASSLVAGGHNEQFF. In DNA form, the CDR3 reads TGTGCCAGCAGCTTAGTAGCGGGAGGACACAATGAGCAGTTCTTC.

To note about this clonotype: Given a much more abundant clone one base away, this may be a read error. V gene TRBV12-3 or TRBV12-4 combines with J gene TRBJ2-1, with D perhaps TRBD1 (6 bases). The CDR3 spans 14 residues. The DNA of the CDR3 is TGTGCCAGCAGTATACCGGGACACTACAATGAGCGGTTCTTC. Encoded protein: CASSIPGHYNERFF.

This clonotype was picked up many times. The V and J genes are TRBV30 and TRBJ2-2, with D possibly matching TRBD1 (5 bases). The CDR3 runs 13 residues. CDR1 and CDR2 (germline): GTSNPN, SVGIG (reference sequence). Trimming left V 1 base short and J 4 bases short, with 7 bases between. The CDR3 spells CAWSARVTGELFF. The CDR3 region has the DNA TGTGCCTGGAGTGCCAGGGTCACCGGGGAGCTGTTTTTT.

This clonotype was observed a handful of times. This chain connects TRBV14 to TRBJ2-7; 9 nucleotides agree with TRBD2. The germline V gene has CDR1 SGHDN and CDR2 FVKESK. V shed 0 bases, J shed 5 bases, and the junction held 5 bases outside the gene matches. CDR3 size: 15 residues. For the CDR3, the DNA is TGTGCCAGCAGCCAAGATAGGGGACTAGCACACGAGCAGTACTTC. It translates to CASSQDRGLAHEQYF.

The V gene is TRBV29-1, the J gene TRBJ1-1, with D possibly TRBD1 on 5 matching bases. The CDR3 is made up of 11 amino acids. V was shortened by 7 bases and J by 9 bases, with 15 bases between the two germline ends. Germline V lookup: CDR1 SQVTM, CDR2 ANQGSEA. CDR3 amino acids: CSDYQGPQAFF. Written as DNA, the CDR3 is TGCAGCGATTATCAGGGACCTCAAGCTTTCTTT. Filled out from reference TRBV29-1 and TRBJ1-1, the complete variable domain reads SAVISQKPSRDICQRGTSLTIQCQVDSQVTMMFWYRQQPGQSLTLIATANQGSEATYESGFVIDKFPISRPNLTFSTLTVSNMSPEDSSIYLCSDYQGPQAFFGQGTRLTVV.

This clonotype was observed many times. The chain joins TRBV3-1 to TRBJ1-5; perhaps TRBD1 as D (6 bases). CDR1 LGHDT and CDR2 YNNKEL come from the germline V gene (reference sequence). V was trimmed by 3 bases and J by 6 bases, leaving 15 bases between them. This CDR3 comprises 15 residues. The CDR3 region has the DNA TGTGCCAGCAGCCAGACGACAGGATCGTTTCAGCCCCAGCATTTT. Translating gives CASSQTTGSFQPQHF.